The 20 T cell receptor beta chains below were found in one sample sequenced in a study of T cell repertoires in cytomegalovirus infection. TCRdb re-derived calls from the reads in MiXCR, one entry per CDR3 protein. The sample has about 260,000 distinct CDR3 sequences, roughly 15% seen once; the top ten hold roughly 8.9%. Sample: PBMCs. The receptors were gathered from a human donor in good health (CMV status not recorded). Some clones in this sample may be carry-over from other donors' samples.

This clonotype was counted between two and nine times. The chain combines TRBV11-2 with TRBJ2-3, with D possibly being TRBD1 (6 bases). The CDR3 length is 16 residues. Germline CDR1 and CDR2: SGHAT and FQNNGV. With 5 bases removed from V and 4 bases from J, the gap between germline ends came to 19 bases. CDR3 protein: CASSREPGAVPDTQYF. CDR3 nucleotide sequence: TGTGCCAGCAGCCGAGAGCCAGGGGCCGTTCCAGATACGCAGTATTTT.

This clonotype showed up many times. The chain carries TRBV7-2 and TRBJ2-5, with TRBD1 as a possible D gene (6 bases). Trimming pared 2 bases from V and 7 bases from J, leaving 11 bases between. Germline lookup yields CDR1 SGHTA and CDR2 FQGNSA. This CDR3 contains 13 residues. The chain's CDR3 is CASSLLGAGTQYF. The CDR3 region has the DNA TGTGCCAGCAGCTTATTGGGGGCGGGGACCCAGTACTTC.

The V and J genes are TRBV2 and TRBJ1-5; D is ambiguous. V was clipped by 4 bases and J by 3 bases, with 10 bases between them. This CDR3 is built from 14 residues. Germline values: CDR1 SNHLY, CDR2 FYNNEI. CDR3 coding DNA: TGTGCCAGCAGTGTCAGCTCATCCAATCAGCCCCAGCATTTT. Translating gives CASSVSSSNQPQHF.

The V and J genes are TRBV4-1 and TRBJ2-7; D possibly corresponds to TRBD2 (6 bases). V was clipped by 3 bases and J by 6 bases, with 15 bases between them. Germline V gives CDR1 MGHRA, CDR2 YSYEKL. CDR3 length: 14 amino acids. The CDR3 DNA follows: TGCGCCAGCAGCCAGGGGGAAGGGAGGTCCGAGCAGTACTTC. Protein sequence: CASSQGEGRSEQYF.

This clonotype was recorded at least ten times. The chain carries TRBV6-5 and TRBJ2-7; D perhaps matches TRBD1 (5 bases). V was pared by 0 bases and J by 3 bases, with 15 bases between. Germline V lookup: CDR1 MNHEY, CDR2 SVGAGI. The CDR3 length is 16 residues. The CDR3 sequence is CASSYSTLTVHYEQYF. Here the CDR3 DNA reads TGTGCCAGCAGTTACTCGACCCTGACAGTTCACTACGAGCAGTACTTC.

This clonotype has at least ten counts. CDR3 amino acids: CASSTRDRGTYEQYF. The CDR3 coding sequence is TGTGCCAGCAGCACCCGGGACAGGGGTACTTACGAGCAGTACTTC. The J gene is TRBJ2-7, the V gene TRBV7-9, with 10 nucleotides matching TRBD1. This CDR3 has 15 amino acids. The germline V gene encodes CDR1 SEHNR and CDR2 FQNEAQ (reference sequence). Trimming cost V 5 bases and J 4 bases; bases outside gene matches: 8.

The rearrangement uses TRBV12-3 or TRBV12-4 and TRBJ2-1; D perhaps matches TRBD2 (6 bases). Trimming shortened V by 5 bases and J by 9 bases, and 14 bases separated the two germline ends. This CDR3 is built from 13 residues. CDR3 coding DNA: TGTGCCAGCAGTAGGACTGAGGGAGGTGAGCAGTTCTTC. Its translation: CASSRTEGGEQFF.

The V call is TRBV6-1, the J call TRBJ1-5, with D tentatively TRBD1 (5 bases). V lost 4 bases and J 4 bases, leaving 17 bases between the germline ends. Germline-derived CDR1 and CDR2 are MNHNS and SASEGT. CDR3 length: 16 residues. The DNA for the CDR3 is TGTGCCAGCAGTGCTATCGGACACTTACCGAATCAGCCCCAGCATTTT. Its translation is CASSAIGHLPNQPQHF.

This clonotype was detected many times. The rearrangement uses TRBV28 and TRBJ2-5; weak D call: TRBD2 (6 bases). Germline lookup yields CDR1 MDHEN and CDR2 SYDVKM. CDR3 size: 14 residues. V dropped 6 bases and J dropped 1 base, with 12 bases sitting between them. The CDR3 region has the DNA TGTGCCAGCAGAGAGGCGGGACTCCAAGAGACCCAGTACTTC. It specifies CASREAGLQETQYF.

The chain has TRBV12-5 and TRBJ1-4; 8 bases map to TRBD1. This CDR3 comprises 15 residues. The V gene's germline CDR1 is LGHNT and CDR2 FRNRAP. V trimming: 1 base; J trimming: 6 bases; junction bases outside the gene matches: 4. CDR3 nucleotides: TGTGCTAGTGGTTTGGACAGGGGACAGGATGAAAAACTGTTTTTT. Translating gives CASGLDRGQDEKLFF.

This clonotype has ten or more counts. The V gene is TRBV7-9, the J gene TRBJ2-1; 14 bases are shared with TRBD2. Trimming cost V 5 bases and J 9 bases; bases outside gene matches: 9. The germline CDR1 and CDR2 sequences are SEHNR and FQNEAQ (reference sequence). CDR3 length: 16 amino acids. The CDR3 DNA reads TGTGCCAGCAGCCCCCAAGGGGGACTAGCGGGAGCTGAGCAGTTCTTC. It encodes CASSPQGGLAGAEQFF.

This clonotype has a count of ten or more. The CDR3 reads CASSLEKWLGNTQYF. DNA of the CDR3: TGTGCCAGCAGCTTAGAAAAGTGGCTAGGGAATACGCAGTATTTT. The rearrangement uses TRBV7-2 and TRBJ2-3; D is uncertain. Trimming stripped 1 base from V and 7 bases from J, with 15 bases between. This CDR3 has 15 amino acids. Germline V gene data show CDR1 as SGHTA and CDR2 as FQGNSA. Variable domain in full (rest from reference TRBV7-2 and TRBJ2-3): GAGVSQSPSNKVTEKGKDVELRCDPISGHTALYWYRQSLGQGLEFLIYFQGNSAPDKSGLPSDRFSAERTGGSVSTLTIQRTQQEDSAVYLCASSLEKWLGNTQYFGPGTRLTVL.

This clonotype was recorded at least ten times. The chain has TRBV11-2 and TRBJ2-1; 9 bases are shared with TRBD1. The CDR3 length is 16 residues. Germline values: CDR1 SGHAT, CDR2 FQNNGV. Germline trimming cut 5 bases from V and 2 bases from J; bases unmatched to any gene: 7. This chain's CDR3 is CASSGSDRGPYNEQFF. In nucleotides, the CDR3 is TGTGCCAGCAGCGGATCGGACAGGGGCCCCTACAATGAGCAGTTCTTC.

The genes are TRBV29-1 and TRBJ1-3; D is undetermined. CDR3 size: 11 residues. In germline, CDR1 is SQVTM, CDR2 ANQGSEA. V was clipped by 6 bases and J by 10 bases, with 13 bases between them. CDR3 DNA sequence: TGCAGCGTGAACGCAGAGGAGACCATATATTTT. Translating it yields CSVNAEETIYF.

With regard to this clonotype: The junction and the germline gene differ at one end; a read error may be behind it. The chain recombines TRBV7-2 with TRBJ1-5; D call uncertain. The germline gives CDR1 SGHTA, CDR2 FQGNSA. The CDR3 runs 15 residues. The CDR3 is CASSLSGVPNHPQHF. The CDR3, as DNA: TGTGCCAGCAGCTTATCTGGCGTACCCAATCATCCCCAGCATTTT. Drawing the rest from reference TRBV7-2 and TRBJ1-5, the complete variable domain is GAGVSQSPSNKVTEKGKDVELRCDPISGHTALYWYRQSLGQGLEFLIYFQGNSAPDKSGLPSDRFSAERTGGSVSTLTIQRTQQEDSAVYLCASSLSGVPNHPQHFGDGTRLSIL.

This clonotype was observed a few times. This chain uses TRBV20-1 with TRBJ2-5, with TRBD1 identical over 8 bases. This CDR3 spans 12 amino acids. Looked up from germline, CDR1 is DFQATT and CDR2 is SNEGSKA (reference sequence). The junction had 11 bases not matched to a gene; V was cut back by 5 bases and J by 12 bases. This CDR3 reads CSAAPGTGEKYF. As DNA, the CDR3 is TGCAGTGCTGCCCCTGGGACAGGCGAGAAGTACTTC.

This clonotype was counted at least ten times. V usage is TRBV7-2 and J usage is TRBJ1-4; D call uncertain. Per the germline V gene, CDR1 is SGHTA and CDR2 is FQGNSA. The V and J ends lost 1 base and 4 bases respectively, with 13 bases between them. This CDR3 has 16 residues. CDR3 residues: CASSLVRSGLNEKLFF. For the CDR3, the DNA is TGTGCCAGCAGCTTAGTCCGTTCAGGACTTAATGAAAAACTGTTTTTT. The entire variable domain, with the rest obtained from reference TRBV7-2 and TRBJ1-4, is as follows: GAGVSQSPSNKVTEKGKDVELRCDPISGHTALYWYRQSLGQGLEFLIYFQGNSAPDKSGLPSDRFSAERTGGSVSTLTIQRTQQEDSAVYLCASSLVRSGLNEKLFFGSGTQLSVL.

The chain is built from TRBV7-9 and TRBJ2-7; no firm D call. CDR3 length: 14 residues. From germline, CDR1 is SEHNR and CDR2 FQNEAQ (reference sequence). V shed 5 bases and J shed 0 bases, with 11 bases lying between them. The CDR3 DNA is TGTGCCAGCAGCGAATCGACGAGCTCCTACGAGCAGTACTTC. It encodes CASSESTSSYEQYF.

This rearrangement joins TRBV7-9 to TRBJ2-5, with 8 bases matching TRBD2. In germline, CDR1 is SEHNR, CDR2 FQNEAQ (reference sequence). The CDR3 runs to 14 residues. J gave up 1 base and V 5 bases, and 3 bases lay outside the gene matches. The CDR3 nucleotides read TGTGCCAGCAGCCTCGGGACTAGCCAAGAGACCCAGTACTTC. Translated, it gives CASSLGTSQETQYF. Full variable domain (rest looked up from reference TRBV7-9 and TRBJ2-5): DTGVSQNPRHKITKRGQNVTFRCDPISEHNRLYWYRQTLGQGPEFLTYFQNEAQLEKSRLLSDRFSAERPKGSFSTLEIQRTEQGDSAMYLCASSLGTSQETQYFGPGTRLLVL.

This clonotype was picked up a small number of times. This chain links TRBV11-2 with TRBJ2-1, with D possibly being TRBD1 (6 bases). Germline values: CDR1 SGHAT, CDR2 FQNNGV. Trimming took 5 bases from V and 13 from J, leaving 12 bases between them. The CDR3 runs to 11 residues. CDR3 DNA sequence: TGTGCCAGCAGCGCCCAGGGGCCTCAGTTCTTC. Amino acids: CASSAQGPQFF.